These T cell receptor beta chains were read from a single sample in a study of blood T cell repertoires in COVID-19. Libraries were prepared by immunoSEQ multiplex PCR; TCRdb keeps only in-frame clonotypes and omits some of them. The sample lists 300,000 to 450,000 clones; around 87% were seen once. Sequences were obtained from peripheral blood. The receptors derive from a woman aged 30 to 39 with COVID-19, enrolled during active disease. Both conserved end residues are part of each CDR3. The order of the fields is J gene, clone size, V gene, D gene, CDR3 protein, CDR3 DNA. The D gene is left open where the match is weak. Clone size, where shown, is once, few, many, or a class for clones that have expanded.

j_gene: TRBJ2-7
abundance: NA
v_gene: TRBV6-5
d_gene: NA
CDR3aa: CASSWRGGGYEQYF
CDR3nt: TGTGCCAGCAGTTGGAGGGGGGGAGGCTACGAGCAGTACTTC

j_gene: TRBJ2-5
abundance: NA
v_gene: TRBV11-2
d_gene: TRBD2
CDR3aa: CASSSGLAEETQYF
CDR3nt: TGTGCCAGCAGCTCAGGACTAGCGGAAGAGACCCAGTACTTC

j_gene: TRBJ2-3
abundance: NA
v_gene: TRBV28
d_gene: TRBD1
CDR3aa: CASSPWDRANTDTQYF
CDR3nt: TGTGCCAGCAGTCCGTGGGACAGGGCCAACACAGATACGCAGTATTTT

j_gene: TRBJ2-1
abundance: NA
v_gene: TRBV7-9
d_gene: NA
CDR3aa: CASSLVRGGPFDEQFF
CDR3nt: TGTGCCAGCAGCTTAGTACGAGGCGGGCCCTTTGATGAGCAGTTCTTC

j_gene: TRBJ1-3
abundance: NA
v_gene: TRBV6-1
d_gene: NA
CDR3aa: CASSERRGQGGGNTIYF
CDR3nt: TGTGCCAGCAGTGAAAGGCGGGGGCAGGGTGGAGGAAACACCATATATTTT

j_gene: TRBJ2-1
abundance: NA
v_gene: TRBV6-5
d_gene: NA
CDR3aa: CASSSPGKQFF
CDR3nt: TGTGCCAGCAGTTCCCCTGGCAAGCAGTTCTTC

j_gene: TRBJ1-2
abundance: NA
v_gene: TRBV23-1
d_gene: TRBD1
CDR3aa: CASSRPGDRLSHQSYGYTF
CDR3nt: TGCGCCAGCAGTCGGCCAGGGGACAGACTCTCCCATCAAAGCTATGGCTACACCTTC

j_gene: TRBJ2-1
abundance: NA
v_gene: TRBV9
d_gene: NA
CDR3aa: CASSVDAGFNEQFF
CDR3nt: TGTGCCAGCAGCGTAGACGCAGGGTTCAATGAGCAGTTCTTC

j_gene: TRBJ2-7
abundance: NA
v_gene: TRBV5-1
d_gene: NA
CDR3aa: CASSLEPSSSYEQYF
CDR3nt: TGCGCCAGCAGCTTGGAACCATCCAGCTCCTACGAGCAGTACTTC

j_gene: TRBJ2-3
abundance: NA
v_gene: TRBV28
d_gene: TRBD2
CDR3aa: CASSETSGRVTDTQYF
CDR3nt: TGTGCCAGCAGTGAGACTAGCGGGAGAGTCACAGATACGCAGTATTTT

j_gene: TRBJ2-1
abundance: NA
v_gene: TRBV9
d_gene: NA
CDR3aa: CASSPPIRGPYNEQFF
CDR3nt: TGTGCCAGCAGCCCCCCGATCAGGGGCCCTTACAATGAGCAGTTCTTC

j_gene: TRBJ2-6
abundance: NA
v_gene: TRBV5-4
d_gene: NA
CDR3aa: CASSFRGANVLTF
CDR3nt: TGTGCCAGCAGCTTCCGTGGGGCCAACGTCCTGACTTTC

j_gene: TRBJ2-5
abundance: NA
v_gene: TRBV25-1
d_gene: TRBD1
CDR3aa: CASSPPGQGGETQYF
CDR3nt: TGTGCCAGCAGCCCGCCGGGACAGGGGGGAGAGACCCAGTACTTC

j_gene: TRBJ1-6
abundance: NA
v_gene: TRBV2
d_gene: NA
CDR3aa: CASSEARANNSPLHF
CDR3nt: TGTGCCAGCAGTGAAGCGCGGGCCAATAATTCACCCCTCCACTTT

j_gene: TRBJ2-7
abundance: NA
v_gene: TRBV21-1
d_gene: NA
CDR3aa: CASSKWLTGGAYEQYF
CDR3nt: TGTGCCAGCAGCAAATGGCTCACGGGAGGCGCCTACGAGCAGTACTTC

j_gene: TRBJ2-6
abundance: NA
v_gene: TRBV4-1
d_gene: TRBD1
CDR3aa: CASSVRQGDNVLTF
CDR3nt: TGCGCCAGCAGCGTTCGACAGGGAGACAACGTCCTGACTTTC

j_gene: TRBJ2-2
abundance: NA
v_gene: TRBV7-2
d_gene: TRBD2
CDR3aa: CASSQVLAGVGDTGELFF
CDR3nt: TGTGCCAGCAGCCAAGTTCTAGCGGGAGTTGGGGACACCGGGGAGCTGTTTTTT

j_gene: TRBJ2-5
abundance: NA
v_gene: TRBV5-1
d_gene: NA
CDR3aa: CASSYGQTQETQYF
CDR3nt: TGCGCCAGCAGCTATGGACAGACCCAAGAGACCCAGTACTTC

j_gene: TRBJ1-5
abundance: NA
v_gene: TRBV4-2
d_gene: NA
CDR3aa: CASSQDEGGTQPQHF
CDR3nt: TGTGCCAGCAGCCAAGATGAAGGGGGAACTCAGCCCCAGCATTTT

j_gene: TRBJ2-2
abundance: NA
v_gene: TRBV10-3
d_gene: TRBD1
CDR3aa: CAISGANRGQGTGELFF
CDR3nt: TGTGCCATCAGTGGGGCTAACAGGGGGCAAGGCACCGGGGAGCTGTTTTTT

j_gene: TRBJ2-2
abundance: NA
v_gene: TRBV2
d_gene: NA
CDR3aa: CASSNRTRGTGELFF
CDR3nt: TGTGCCAGCAGTAACAGAACTAGAGGTACCGGGGAGCTGTTTTTT

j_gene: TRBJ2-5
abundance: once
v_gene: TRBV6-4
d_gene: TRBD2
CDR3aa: CASSWTSGRAAKTQYF
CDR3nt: TGTGCCAGCAGTTGGACTAGCGGGAGGGCAGCAAAGACCCAGTACTTC

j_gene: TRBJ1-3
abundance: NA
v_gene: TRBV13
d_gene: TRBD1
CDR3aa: CASSFGPSGGIGNTIYF
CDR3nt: TGTGCCAGCAGCTTCGGTCCCTCAGGGGGAATTGGAAACACCATATATTTT

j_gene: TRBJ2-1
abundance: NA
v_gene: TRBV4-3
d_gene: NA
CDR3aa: CASSQVRSGEQFF
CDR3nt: TGCGCCAGCAGCCAAGTGAGGTCGGGTGAGCAGTTCTTC

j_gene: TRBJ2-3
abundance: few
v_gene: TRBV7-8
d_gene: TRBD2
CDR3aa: CASSLSGNTDTQYF
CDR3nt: TGTGCCAGCAGCCTTAGCGGGAACACAGATACGCAGTATTTT

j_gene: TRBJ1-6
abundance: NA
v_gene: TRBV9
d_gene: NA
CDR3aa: CASSVGVGQRYSPLHF
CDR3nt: TGTGCCAGCAGCGTAGGCGTTGGACAGAGGTATTCACCCCTCCACTTT

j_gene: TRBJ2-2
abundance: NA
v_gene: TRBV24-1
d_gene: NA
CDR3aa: CATSDYSVNTGELFF
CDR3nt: TGTGCCACCAGTGATTATAGCGTGAACACCGGGGAGCTGTTTTTT

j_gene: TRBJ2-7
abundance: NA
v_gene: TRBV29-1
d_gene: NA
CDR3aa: CSVEPEVGNEQYF
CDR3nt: TGCAGCGTTGAACCGGAGGTTGGAAACGAGCAGTACTTC

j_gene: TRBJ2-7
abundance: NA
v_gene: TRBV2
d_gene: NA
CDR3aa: CASTTNSVSYEQYF
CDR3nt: TGTGCCAGCACTACCAATTCGGTTTCCTACGAGCAGTACTTC

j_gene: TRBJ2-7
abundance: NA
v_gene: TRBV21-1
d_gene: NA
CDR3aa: CASSKETSGIRIYEQYF
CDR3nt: TGTGCCAGCAGCAAAGAAACTTCAGGTATTCGGATATACGAGCAGTACTTC

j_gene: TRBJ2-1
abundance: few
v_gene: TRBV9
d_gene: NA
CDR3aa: CASSVVGTRDNEQFF
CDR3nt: TGTGCCAGCAGCGTAGTTGGGACAAGAGACAATGAGCAGTTCTTC

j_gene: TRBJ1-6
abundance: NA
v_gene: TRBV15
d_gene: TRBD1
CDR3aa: CATSRGQGGNSPLHF
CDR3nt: TGTGCCACCAGCAGGGGTCAGGGGGGTAATTCACCCCTCCACTTT

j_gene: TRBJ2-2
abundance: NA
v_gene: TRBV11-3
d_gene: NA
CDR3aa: CASSHQGTGELFF
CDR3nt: TGTGCCAGCAGCCATCAGGGGACCGGGGAGCTGTTTTTT

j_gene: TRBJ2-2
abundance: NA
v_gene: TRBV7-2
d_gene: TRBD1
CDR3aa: CSTGDTGELFF
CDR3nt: TGTTCTACAGGGGACACCGGGGAGCTGTTTTTT

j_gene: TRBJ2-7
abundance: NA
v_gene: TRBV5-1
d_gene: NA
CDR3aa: CASSSHRNEQYF
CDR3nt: TGCGCCAGCAGCTCCCACAGAAACGAGCAGTACTTC

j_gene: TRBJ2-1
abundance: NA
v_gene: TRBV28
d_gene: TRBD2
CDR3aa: CASSSGGPGEQFF
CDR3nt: TGTGCCAGCAGTTCGGGAGGGCCGGGTGAGCAGTTCTTC

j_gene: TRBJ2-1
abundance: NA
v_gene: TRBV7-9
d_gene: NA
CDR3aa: CASSSHLTRQGYYNEQFF
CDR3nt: TGTGCCAGCAGCTCGCACTTAACCCGTCAGGGGTACTACAATGAGCAGTTCTTC

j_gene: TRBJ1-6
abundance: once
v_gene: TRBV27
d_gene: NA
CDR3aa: CASTALAAGRGGSPLHF
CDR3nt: TGTGCCAGCACCGCCTTGGCGGCAGGGAGGGGTGGATCACCCCTCCACTTT

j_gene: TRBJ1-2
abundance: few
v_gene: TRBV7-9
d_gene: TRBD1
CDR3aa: CASSPGQAFGYTF
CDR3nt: TGTGCCAGCAGCCCTGGACAGGCCTTTGGCTACACCTTC

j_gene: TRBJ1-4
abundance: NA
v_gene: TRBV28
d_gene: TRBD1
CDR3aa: CASSSPFTRDRGSPTNEKLFF
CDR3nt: TGTGCCAGCAGTTCACCTTTCACCCGGGACAGGGGTTCACCAACTAATGAAAAACTGTTTTTT

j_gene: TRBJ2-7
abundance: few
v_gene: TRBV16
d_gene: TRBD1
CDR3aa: CASSGRDRVERNQYF
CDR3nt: TGTGCCAGCAGCGGCCGGGACAGGGTAGAAAGGAATCAGTACTTC

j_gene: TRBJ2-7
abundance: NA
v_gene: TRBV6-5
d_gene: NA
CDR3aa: CASSYGGGPYGEQYF
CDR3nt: TGTGCCAGCAGTTACGGGGGAGGCCCCTACGGCGAGCAGTACTTC

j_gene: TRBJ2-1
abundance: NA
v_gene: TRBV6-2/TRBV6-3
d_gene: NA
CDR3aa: CASSLLRGGQFF
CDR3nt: TGTGCCAGCAGTCTGCTAAGGGGTGGGCAGTTCTTC

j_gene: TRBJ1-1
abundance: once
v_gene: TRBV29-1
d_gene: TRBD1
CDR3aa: CSVQRTGVGTEAFF
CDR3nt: TGCAGCGTTCAAAGGACAGGAGTGGGCACTGAAGCTTTCTTT

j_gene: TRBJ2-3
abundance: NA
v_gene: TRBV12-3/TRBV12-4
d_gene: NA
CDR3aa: CASSPPGYTQYF
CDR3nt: TGTGCCAGCAGTCCGCCCGGGTATACGCAGTATTTT

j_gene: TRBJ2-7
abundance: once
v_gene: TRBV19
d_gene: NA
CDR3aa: CASSIRQGDEQYF
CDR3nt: TGTGCCAGTAGTATAAGGCAGGGTGACGAGCAGTACTTC

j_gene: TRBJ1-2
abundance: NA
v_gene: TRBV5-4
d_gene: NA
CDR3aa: CASSTDTKGYGYTF
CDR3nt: TGTGCCAGCAGCACGGACACGAAGGGCTATGGCTACACCTTC

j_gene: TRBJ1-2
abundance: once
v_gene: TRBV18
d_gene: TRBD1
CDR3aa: CASSPRDRGTYGYTF
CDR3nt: TGTGCCAGCTCACCACGGGACAGGGGGACCTATGGCTACACCTTC

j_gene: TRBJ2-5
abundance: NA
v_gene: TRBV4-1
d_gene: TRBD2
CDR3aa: CASSPTTGGAETQYF
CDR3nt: TGCGCCAGCAGCCCGACGACGGGAGGGGCAGAGACCCAGTACTTC

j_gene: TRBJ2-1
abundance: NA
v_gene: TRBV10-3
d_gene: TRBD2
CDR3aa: CAISEKRGYNEQFF
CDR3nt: TGTGCCATCAGTGAAAAGCGGGGATACAATGAGCAGTTCTTC

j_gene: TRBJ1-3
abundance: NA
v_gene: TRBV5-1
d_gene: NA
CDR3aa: CASSPGTLQKTYSGNTIYF
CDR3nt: TGCGCCAGCAGCCCCGGGACACTACAGAAAACTTACTCTGGAAACACCATATATTTT

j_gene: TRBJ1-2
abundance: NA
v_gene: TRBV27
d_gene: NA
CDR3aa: CASSSLGGRRNYGYTF
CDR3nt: TGTGCCAGCAGTTCGTTGGGGGGGCGCCGCAACTATGGCTACACCTTC

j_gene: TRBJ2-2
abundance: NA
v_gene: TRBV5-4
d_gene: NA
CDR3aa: CASRIRGATGELFF
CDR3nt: TGTGCCAGCAGGATCCGGGGAGCCACCGGGGAGCTGTTTTTT